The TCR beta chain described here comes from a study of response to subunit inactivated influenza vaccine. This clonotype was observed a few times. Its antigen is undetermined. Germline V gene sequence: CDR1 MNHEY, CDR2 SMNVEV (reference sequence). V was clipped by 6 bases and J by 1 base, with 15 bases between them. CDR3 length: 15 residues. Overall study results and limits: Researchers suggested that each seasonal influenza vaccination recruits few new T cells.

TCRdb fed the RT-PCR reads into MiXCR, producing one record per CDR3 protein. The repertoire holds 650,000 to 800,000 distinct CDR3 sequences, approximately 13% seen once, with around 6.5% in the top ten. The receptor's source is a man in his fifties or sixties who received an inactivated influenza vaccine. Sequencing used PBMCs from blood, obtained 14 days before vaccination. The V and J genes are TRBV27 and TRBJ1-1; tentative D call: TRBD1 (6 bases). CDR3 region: CASRIISTGNTEAFF. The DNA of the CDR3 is TGTGCCAGCAGGATTATATCGACAGGGAACACTGAAGCTTTCTTT.